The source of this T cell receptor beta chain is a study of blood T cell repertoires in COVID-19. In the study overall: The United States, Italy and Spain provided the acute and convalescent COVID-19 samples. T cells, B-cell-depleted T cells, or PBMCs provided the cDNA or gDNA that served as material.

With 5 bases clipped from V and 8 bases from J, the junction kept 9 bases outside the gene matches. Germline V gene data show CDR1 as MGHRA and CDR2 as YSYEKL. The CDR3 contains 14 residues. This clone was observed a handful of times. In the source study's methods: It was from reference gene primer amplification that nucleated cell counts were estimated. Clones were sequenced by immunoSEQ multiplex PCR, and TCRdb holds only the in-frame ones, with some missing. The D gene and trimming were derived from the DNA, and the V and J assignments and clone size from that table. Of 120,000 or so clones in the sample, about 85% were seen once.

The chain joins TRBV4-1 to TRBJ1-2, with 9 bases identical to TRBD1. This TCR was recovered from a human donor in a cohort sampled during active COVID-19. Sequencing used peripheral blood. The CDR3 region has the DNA TGCGCCAGCAGCGCGGGACAGGGCATCGGAGGCTACACCTTC. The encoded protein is CASSAGQGIGGYTF.